Reported below is one TCR beta chain. Germline V gives CDR1 LNHDA, CDR2 SQIVND (reference sequence). The CDR3 spans 19 residues. Losses at the gene ends were 3 bases for V and 3 bases for J; bases not matched to a gene: 15. This sample is drawn from a study of blood T cell repertoires in COVID-19. Study details: The origin of the acute and convalescent COVID-19 samples was the United States, Italy and Spain. Sample material is recorded as cDNA or gDNA derived from T cells, B-cell-depleted T cells, or PBMCs.

Original data processing: Amplified reference gene primers provided the basis for estimating nucleated cell counts. Using immunoSEQ multiplex PCR, the repertoire was profiled, and TCRdb retains in-frame clones only, with some absent. From that table come the V and J calls and clone size; the DNA was used to work out D and trimming. The table lists about 110,000 clones, just over 75% of them singletons. The sequencing sample was made of peripheral blood. The V gene is TRBV19, the J gene TRBJ2-3; 10 nucleotides match TRBD2. The receptor was isolated from a woman aged 80 or over with acute or convalescent COVID-19. This CDR3 reads CASSITLTGLASGTDTQYF. CDR3 sequence (DNA): TGTGCCAGTAGTATCACACTTACGGGACTAGCGTCTGGGACAGATACGCAGTATTTT.